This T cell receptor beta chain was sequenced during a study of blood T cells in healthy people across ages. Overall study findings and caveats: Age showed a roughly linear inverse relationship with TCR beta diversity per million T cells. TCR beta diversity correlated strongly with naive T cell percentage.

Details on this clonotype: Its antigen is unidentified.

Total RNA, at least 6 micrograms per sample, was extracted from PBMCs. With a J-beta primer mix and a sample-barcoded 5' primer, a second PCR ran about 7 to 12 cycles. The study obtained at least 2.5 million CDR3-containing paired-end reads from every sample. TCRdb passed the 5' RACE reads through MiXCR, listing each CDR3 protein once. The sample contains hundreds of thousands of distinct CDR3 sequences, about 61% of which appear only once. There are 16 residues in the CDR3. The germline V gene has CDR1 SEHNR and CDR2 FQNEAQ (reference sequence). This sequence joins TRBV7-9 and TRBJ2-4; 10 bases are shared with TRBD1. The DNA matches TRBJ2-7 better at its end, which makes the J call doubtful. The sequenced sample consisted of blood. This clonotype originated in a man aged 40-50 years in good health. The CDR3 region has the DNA TGTGCCAGCAGCGCGACGGGACAGGGGATTCGATACGAGCAGTACTTC. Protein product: CASSATGQGIRYEQYF.